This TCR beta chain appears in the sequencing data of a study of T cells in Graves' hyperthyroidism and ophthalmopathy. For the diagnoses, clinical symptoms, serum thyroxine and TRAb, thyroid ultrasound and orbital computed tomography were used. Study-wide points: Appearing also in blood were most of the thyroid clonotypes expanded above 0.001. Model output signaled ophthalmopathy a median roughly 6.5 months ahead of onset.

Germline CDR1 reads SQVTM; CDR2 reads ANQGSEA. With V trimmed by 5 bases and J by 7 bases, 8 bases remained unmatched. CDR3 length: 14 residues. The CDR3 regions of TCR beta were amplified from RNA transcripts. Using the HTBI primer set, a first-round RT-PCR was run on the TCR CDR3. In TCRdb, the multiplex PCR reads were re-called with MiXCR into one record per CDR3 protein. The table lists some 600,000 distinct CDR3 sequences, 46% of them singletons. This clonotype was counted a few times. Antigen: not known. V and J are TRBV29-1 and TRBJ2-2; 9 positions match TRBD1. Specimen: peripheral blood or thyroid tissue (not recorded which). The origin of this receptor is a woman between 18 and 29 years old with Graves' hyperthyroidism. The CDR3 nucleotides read TGCAGCGTTTCCCCGGGACAGGGTTTCGGGGAGCTGTTTTTT. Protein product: CSVSPGQGFGELFF.